This paragraph reports one T cell receptor beta chain. Antigen: not known. This entry belongs to a study of beta chain features in type 1 diabetes. Background on the study: There were around 100,000,000 sorted cells examined across all samples.

Whole-study findings and limits: In the patient group, naive, central memory and Treg TCRB repertoires seemed more alike than in the healthy donor group. Shorter TCRB CDR3s, moderately but significantly so, were found in Type 1 diabetes patients in all four CD4+ subsets.

Investigators reverse transcribed all isolated RNA, so they sequenced expressed TCRB transcripts. The protocol was immunoSEQ multiplex PCR, while the TCRdb copy is restricted to in-frame clones and leaves out a portion. In the table there are about 260,000 clones, 20% of which are singletons. Germline loops: CDR1 ENHRY, CDR2 SYGVKD. CDR3 length: 17 residues. Trimming removed 6 bases from V and 2 bases from J, with 17 bases in between. The receptor was isolated from a woman aged 40-49 years with type 1 diabetes. Sequencing was carried out using naive CD4+ T cells from blood. The V and J genes are TRBV10-3 and TRBJ2-6, with D perhaps matching TRBD1 (6 bases). CDR3 residues: CAISLQGWVPGANVLTF. CDR3 nucleotide sequence: TGTGCCATCAGCCTCCAGGGGTGGGTTCCTGGGGCCAACGTCCTGACTTTC.